Listed here is a single TCR beta chain. Antigen: not known. The authors ran a second PCR of 7 to 11 cycles using a sample-barcoded 5' primer and a J-beta primer mix. Each cDNA molecule was tagged by a template-switch adaptor with 12 random nucleotides. One entry per CDR3 protein, called by TCRdb with MiXCR from the 5' RACE reads. This table has 1.5 million to 1.9 million distinct CDR3 sequences, 40% to 45% appearing once. The data are from a study of blood T cells in healthy people across ages. Study-wide results and caveats: Compared with aged donors, long-lived donors showed fewer expanded clones, suggesting selection.

The germline V gene encodes CDR1 LGHNA and CDR2 YNFKEQ. Deletions cut 1 base from V and 5 bases from J, with 15 bases between. The CDR3 contains 16 residues. Material for sequencing was blood. This rearrangement joins TRBV4-2 to TRBJ1-5, with D perhaps matching TRBD1 (5 bases). The sequence derives from a woman under 30 in good health. The CDR3 region has the DNA TGTGCCAGCAGCCAAGGTTTGATGCAGGGCCATCAGCCCCAGCATTTT. Its protein is CASSQGLMQGHQPQHF.